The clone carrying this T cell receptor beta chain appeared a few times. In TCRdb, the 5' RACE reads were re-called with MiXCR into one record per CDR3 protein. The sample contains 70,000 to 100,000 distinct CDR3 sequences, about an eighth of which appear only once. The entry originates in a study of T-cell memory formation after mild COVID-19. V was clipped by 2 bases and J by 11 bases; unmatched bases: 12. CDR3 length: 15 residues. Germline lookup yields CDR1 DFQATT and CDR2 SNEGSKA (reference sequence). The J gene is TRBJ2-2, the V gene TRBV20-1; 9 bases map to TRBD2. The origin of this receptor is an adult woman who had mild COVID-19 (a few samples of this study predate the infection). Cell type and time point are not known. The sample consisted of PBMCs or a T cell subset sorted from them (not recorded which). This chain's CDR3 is CSARLGLAGNLELFF. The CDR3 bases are TGCAGTGCTAGACTGGGCCTAGCGGGGAATCTCGAGCTGTTTTTT.